The rows below give T cell receptor beta chains drawn from one sample of a study of monozygotic twins with inflammatory bowel disease. TCRdb reanalyzed the 5' RACE reads and collapses them to one entry per CDR3 protein, without DNA. This table lists around 370,000 distinct CDR3 sequences. Sequencing used blood. These receptor sequences come from a human donor with ulcerative colitis or Crohn's disease, or a healthy co-twin of an affected twin (not recorded which). CDR3s include the opening cysteine and the closing phenylalanine or tryptophan. The order of the fields is V gene, J gene, CDR3 protein.

TRBV20-1	TRBJ2-5	CSPLAGWGETQYF
TRBV12-3/TRBV12-4	TRBJ2-6	CASTLRGAPGANVLTF
TRBV25-1	TRBJ2-5	CASSDFRDNQETQYF
TRBV5-1	TRBJ2-3	CASSFSGGHTDTQYF
TRBV6-5	TRBJ1-5	CASSYMRGDSNQPQHF
TRBV28	TRBJ2-7	CAGSLPDRVFYEQYF
TRBV12-3/TRBV12-4	TRBJ2-5	CASSPLRLAISETQYF
TRBV18	TRBJ1-5	CASSQQVWVSYGNQPQHF
TRBV7-9	TRBJ1-2	CASSSGRGATSNYGYTF
TRBV12-3/TRBV12-4	TRBJ1-1	CASSLGVRGPSTEAFF
TRBV14	TRBJ2-1	CASSQAPQGEQFF
TRBV3-1	TRBJ2-5	CASSQRLAGEETQYF
TRBV20-1	TRBJ2-1	CSARNNNEQFF
TRBV19	TRBJ2-1	CASKGTRLARGEQFF
TRBV6-2/TRBV6-3	TRBJ1-5	CASSYSGFNQPQHF
TRBV29-1	TRBJ1-1	CSVERDTTEAFF
TRBV5-1	TRBJ2-7	CASSLLGGTYEQYF
TRBV7-2	TRBJ1-2	CASTLGSGGAYGYTF
TRBV18	TRBJ2-5	CASSPIGGPETQYF
TRBV6-5	TRBJ2-1	CASSSSGGLNNEQFF
TRBV10-3	TRBJ2-5	CAISETGKSETQYF
TRBV6-2/TRBV6-3	TRBJ2-5	CASSYSRYQETQYF
TRBV20-1	TRBJ1-2	CSAGQGSDTGGYTF
TRBV4-2	TRBJ2-1	CASSQDLDRGLWGEQFF
TRBV28	TRBJ2-7	CASSFGTLYEQYF
TRBV6-5	TRBJ1-4	CASSRDSNEKLFF
TRBV5-1	TRBJ2-3	CASSLNRDRVYF
TRBV7-2	TRBJ1-2	CASSLQGADYGYTF
TRBV12-3/TRBV12-4	TRBJ1-1	CASSPTRQGVGTEAFF
TRBV7-2	TRBJ2-3	CASSLRLGRSSDTQYF
TRBV5-1	TRBJ2-7	CASSSPGRAYEQYF
TRBV29-1	TRBJ1-1	CSVSSGWGMGTEAFF
TRBV4-3	TRBJ2-5	CASSQVRDYEETQYF